Listed here is a single T cell receptor beta chain. Its antigen is still unknown. Germline-derived CDR1 and CDR2 are SGHRS and YFSETQ. This CDR3 contains 15 residues. The V and J ends lost 0 bases and 1 base respectively, with 8 bases between them. The data were taken from a study of T cell responses to AZD1222 COVID-19 vaccine. TCRdb keeps only in-frame clones here, not all; method: immunoSEQ multiplex PCR. The sample has about 140,000 clones, approximately 92% seen once. Broader study findings: Two AZD1222 doses significantly raised spike-specific TCR breadth and depth over controls. Baseline seropositives among AZD1222 recipients totaled only six or seven. The donors showed a predominance of white British ancestry and of females, with possible underestimation of clonal diversity. Reportedly, nearly half of unique spike TCRs recognized epitopes outside B.1.351/B.1.1.7 mutations.

The TCR comes from an adult in good health. V gene TRBV5-1 combines with J gene TRBJ1-3; D call uncertain. Here the sequenced sample was peripheral blood, taken on day 0 of AZD1222 vaccination. The CDR3 spells CASSLADPSGNTIYF. Here the CDR3 DNA reads TGCGCCAGCAGCTTGGCTGACCCATCTGGAAACACCATATATTTT.